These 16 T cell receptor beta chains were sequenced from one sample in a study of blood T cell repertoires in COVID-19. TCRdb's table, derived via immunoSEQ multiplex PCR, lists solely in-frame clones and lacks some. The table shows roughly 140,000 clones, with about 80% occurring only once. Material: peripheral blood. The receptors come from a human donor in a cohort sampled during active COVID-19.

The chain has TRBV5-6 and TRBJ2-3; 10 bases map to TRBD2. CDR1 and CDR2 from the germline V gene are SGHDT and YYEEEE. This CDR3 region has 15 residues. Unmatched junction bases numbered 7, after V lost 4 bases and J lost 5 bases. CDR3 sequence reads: CASSVSGGAEDTQYF. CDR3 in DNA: TGTGCCAGCAGCGTCAGCGGGGGGGCTGAAGATACGCAGTATTTT.

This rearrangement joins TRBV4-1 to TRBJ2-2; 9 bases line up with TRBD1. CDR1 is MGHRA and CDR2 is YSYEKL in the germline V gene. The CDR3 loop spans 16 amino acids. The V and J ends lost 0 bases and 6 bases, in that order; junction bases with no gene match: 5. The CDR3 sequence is CASSQDRGDRAGELFF. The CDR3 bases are TGCGCCAGCAGCCAAGACCGGGGGGACAGGGCCGGGGAGCTGTTTTTT.

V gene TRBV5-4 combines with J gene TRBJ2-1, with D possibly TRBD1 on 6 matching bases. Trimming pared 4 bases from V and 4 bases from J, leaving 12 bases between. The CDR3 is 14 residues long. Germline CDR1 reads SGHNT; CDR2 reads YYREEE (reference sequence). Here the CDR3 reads CASSPTGNYNEQFF. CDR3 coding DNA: TGTGCCAGCAGCCCGACAGGTAATTACAATGAGCAGTTCTTC. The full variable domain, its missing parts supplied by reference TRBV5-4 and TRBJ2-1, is ETGVTQSPTHLIKTRGQQVTLRCSSQSGHNTVSWYQQALGQGPQFIFQYYREEENGRGNFPPRFSGLQFPNYSSELNVNALELDDSALYLCASSPTGNYNEQFFGPGTRLTVL.

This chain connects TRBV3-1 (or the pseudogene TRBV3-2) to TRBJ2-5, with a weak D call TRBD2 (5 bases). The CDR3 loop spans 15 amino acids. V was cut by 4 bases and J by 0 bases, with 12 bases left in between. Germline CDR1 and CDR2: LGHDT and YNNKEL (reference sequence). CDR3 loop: CASSLRGVDQETQYF. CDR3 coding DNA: TGTGCCAGCAGCCTCCGGGGTGTGGACCAAGAGACCCAGTACTTC.

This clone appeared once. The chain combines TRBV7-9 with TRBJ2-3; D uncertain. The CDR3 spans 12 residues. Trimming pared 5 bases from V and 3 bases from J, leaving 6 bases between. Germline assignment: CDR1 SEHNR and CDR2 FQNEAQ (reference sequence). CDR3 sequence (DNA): TGTGCCAGCAGCGCCACAACAGATACGCAGTATTTT. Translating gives CASSATTDTQYF.

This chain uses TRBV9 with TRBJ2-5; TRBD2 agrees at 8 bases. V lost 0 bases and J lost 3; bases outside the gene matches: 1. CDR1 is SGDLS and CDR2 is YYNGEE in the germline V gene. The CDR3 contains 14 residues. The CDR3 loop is CASSVGSGEETQYF. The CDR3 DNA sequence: TGTGCCAGCAGCGTAGGTAGCGGGGAAGAGACCCAGTACTTC. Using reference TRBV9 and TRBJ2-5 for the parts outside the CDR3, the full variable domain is DSGVTQTPKHLITATGQRVTLRCSPRSGDLSVYWYQQSLDQGLQFLIQYYNGEERAKGNILERFSAQQFPDLHSELNLSSLELGDSALYFCASSVGSGEETQYFGPGTRLLVL.

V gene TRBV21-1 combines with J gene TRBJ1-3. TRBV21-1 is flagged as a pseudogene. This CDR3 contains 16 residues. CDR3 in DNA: TGTGCCAGCAGCATAAACGCGGGCAACTCTGGAAACACCATATATTTT. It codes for CASSINAGNSGNTIYF.

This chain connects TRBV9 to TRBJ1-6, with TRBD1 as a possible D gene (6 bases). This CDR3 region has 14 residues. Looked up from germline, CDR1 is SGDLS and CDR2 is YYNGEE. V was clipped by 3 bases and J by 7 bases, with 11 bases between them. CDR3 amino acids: CASSAGTRNSPLHF. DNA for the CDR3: TGTGCCAGCAGCGCCGGGACACGAAATTCACCCCTCCACTTT.

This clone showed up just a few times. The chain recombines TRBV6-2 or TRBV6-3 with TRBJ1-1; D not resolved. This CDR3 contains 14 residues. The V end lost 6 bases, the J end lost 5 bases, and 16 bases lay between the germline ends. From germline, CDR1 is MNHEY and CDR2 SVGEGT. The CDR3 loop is CASSREGGWTEAFF. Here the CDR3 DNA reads TGTGCCAGCAGCCGAGAGGGAGGATGGACTGAAGCTTTCTTT.

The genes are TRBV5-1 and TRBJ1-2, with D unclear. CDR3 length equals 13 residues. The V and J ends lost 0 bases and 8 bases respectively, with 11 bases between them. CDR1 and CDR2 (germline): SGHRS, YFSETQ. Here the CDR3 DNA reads TGCGCCAGCAGCTTGGGTGCCCCCGGGGGCTACACCTTC. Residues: CASSLGAPGGYTF. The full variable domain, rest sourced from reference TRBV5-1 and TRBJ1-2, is KAGVTQTPRYLIKTRGQQVTLSCSPISGHRSVSWYQQTPGQGLQFLFEYFSETQRNKGNFPGRFSGRQFSNSRSEMNVSTLELGDSALYLCASSLGAPGGYTFGSGTRLTVV.

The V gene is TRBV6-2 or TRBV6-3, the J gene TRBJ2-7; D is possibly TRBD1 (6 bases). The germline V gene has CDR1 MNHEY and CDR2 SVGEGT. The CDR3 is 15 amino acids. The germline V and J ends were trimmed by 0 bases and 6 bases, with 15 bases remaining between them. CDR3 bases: TGTGCCAGCAGTTACTCTTCCGCGGGCAGGGGCGAGCAGTACTTC. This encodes CASSYSSAGRGEQYF.

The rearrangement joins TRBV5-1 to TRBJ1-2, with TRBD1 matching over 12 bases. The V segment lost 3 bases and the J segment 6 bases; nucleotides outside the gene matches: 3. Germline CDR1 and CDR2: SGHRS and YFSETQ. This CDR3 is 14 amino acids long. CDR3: CASSSGTGGDGYTF. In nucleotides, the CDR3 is TGCGCCAGCAGCTCCGGGACAGGGGGCGATGGCTACACCTTC.

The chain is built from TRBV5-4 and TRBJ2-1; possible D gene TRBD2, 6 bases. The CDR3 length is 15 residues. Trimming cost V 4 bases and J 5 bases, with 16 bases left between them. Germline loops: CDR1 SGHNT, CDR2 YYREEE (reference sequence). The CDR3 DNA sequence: TGTGCCAGCAGCGGATCCGGGGGTATCGACAATGAGCAGTTCTTC. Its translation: CASSGSGGIDNEQFF.

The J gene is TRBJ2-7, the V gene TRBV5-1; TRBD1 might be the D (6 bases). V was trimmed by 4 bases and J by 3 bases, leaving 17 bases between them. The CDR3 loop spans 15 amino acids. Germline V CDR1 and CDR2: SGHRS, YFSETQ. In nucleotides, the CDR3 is TGCGCCAGCAGCATTACGGGACAAACTTACTACGAGCAGTACTTC. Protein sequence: CASSITGQTYYEQYF.

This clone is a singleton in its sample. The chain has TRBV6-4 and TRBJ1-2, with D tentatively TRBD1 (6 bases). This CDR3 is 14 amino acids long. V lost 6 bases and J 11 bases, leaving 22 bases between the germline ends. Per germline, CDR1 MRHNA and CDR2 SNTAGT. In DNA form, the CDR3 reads TGTGCCAGCAGCCCACGGGGGGGGCTATGGAGGTACACCTTC. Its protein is CASSPRGGLWRYTF.

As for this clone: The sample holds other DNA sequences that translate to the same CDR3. The CDR3 sequence: CASSLAGGPNNEQFF. In nucleotides, the CDR3 is TGTGCCAGCAGCTTAGCGGGGGGGCCAAACAATGAGCAGTTCTTC. The chain carries TRBV7-6 and TRBJ2-1; D is perhaps TRBD2 (7 bases). The length of the CDR3 is 15 residues. The germline V gene encodes CDR1 SGHVS and CDR2 FNYEAQ. Trimming shortened V by 0 bases and J by 5 bases, and 11 bases separated the two germline ends.